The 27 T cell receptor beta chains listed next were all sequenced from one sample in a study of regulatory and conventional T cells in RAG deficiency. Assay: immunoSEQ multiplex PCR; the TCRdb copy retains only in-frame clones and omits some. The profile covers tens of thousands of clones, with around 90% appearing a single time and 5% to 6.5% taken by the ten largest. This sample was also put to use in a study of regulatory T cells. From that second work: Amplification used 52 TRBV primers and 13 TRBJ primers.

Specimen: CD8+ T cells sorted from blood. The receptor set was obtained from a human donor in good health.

CDR3 sequence: CSVVNRDTYEQYF. The CDR3 DNA reads as TGCAGCGTTGTGAACAGGGACACCTACGAGCAGTACTTC. The rearrangement joins TRBV29-1 to TRBJ2-7; possible D gene TRBD1, 6 bases. Trimming took 4 bases from V and 2 from J, leaving 12 bases between them. The CDR3 runs to 13 residues. Germline V gives CDR1 SQVTM, CDR2 ANQGSEA.

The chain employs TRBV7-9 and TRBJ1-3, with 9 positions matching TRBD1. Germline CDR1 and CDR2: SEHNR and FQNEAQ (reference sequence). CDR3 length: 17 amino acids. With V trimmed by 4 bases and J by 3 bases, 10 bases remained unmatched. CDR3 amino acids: CASSSPAQGAYGNTIYF. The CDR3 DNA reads TGTGCCAGCAGCTCGCCCGCACAGGGGGCCTATGGAAACACCATATATTTT. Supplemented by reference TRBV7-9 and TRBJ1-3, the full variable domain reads DTGVSQNPRHKITKRGQNVTFRCDPISEHNRLYWYRQTLGQGPEFLTYFQNEAQLEKSRLLSDRFSAERPKGSFSTLEIQRTEQGDSAMYLCASSSPAQGAYGNTIYFGEGSWLTVV.

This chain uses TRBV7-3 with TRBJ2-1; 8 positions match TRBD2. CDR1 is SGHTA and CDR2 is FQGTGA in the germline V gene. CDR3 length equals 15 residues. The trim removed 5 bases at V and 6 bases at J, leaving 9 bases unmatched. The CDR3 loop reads CASSPGGGSANEQFF. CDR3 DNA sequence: TGTGCCAGCAGCCCCGGGGGGGGATCTGCCAATGAGCAGTTCTTC.

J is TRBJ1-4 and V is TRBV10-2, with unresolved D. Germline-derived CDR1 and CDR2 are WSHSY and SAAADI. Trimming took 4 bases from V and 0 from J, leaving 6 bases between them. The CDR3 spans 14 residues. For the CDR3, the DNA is TGCGCCAGCAGTGGGGCAGCAACTAATGAAAAACTGTTTTTT. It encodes CASSGAATNEKLFF.

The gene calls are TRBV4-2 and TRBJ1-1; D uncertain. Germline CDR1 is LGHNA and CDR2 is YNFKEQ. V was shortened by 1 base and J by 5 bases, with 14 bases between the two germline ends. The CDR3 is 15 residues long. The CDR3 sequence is CASSQGPVGLTEAFF. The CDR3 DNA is TGTGCCAGCAGCCAAGGCCCGGTGGGGTTGACTGAAGCTTTCTTT.

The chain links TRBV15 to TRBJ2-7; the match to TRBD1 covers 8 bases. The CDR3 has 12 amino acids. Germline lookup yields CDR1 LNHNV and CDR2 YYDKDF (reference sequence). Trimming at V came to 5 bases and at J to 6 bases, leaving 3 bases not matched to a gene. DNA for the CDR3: TGTGCCACCAGCCAGGACAGGGCCGAGCAGTACTTC. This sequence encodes CATSQDRAEQYF.

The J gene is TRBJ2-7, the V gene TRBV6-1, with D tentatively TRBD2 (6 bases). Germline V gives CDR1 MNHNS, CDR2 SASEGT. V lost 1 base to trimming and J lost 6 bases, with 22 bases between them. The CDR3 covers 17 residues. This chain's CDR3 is CASSEVPVEAGTGEQYF. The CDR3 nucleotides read TGTGCCAGCAGTGAAGTTCCCGTAGAGGCGGGAACTGGCGAGCAGTACTTC.

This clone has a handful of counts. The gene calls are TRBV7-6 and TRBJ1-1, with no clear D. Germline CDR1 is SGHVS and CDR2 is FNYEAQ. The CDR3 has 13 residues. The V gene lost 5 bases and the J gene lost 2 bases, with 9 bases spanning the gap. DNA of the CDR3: TGTGCCAGCAGCACTCAGGCTAACACTGAAGCTTTCTTT. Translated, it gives CASSTQANTEAFF.

The DNA of the CDR3 is TGTGCCAGCAGTGAAAGACCCGAGGGGGATAGCACTGAAGCTTTCTTT. As protein: CASSERPEGDSTEAFF. This chain connects TRBV6-1 to TRBJ1-1; D may be TRBD1 (6 bases). Germline V gene data show CDR1 as MNHNS and CDR2 as SASEGT. Trimming took off 2 bases at V and 4 bases at J, with 17 bases between the two ends. The CDR3 totals 16 residues.

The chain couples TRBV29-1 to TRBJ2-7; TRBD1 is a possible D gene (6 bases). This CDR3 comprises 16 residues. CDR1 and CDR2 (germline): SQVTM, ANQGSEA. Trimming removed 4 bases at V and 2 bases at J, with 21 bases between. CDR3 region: CSVVGRVSQGTYEQYF. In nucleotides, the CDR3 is TGCAGCGTTGTTGGCAGGGTTTCGCAGGGGACCTACGAGCAGTACTTC.

CDR3 DNA: TGTGCCAGCTCACCAGAGGGGGTTGCAACTAATGAAAAACTGTTTTTT. Its translation is CASSPEGVATNEKLFF. The gene calls are TRBV18 and TRBJ1-4, with D tentatively TRBD1 (6 bases). The CDR3 is 16 residues long. Trimming took 2 bases from V and 0 from J, leaving 10 bases between them. The germline CDR1 and CDR2 sequences are KGHSH and LQKENI.

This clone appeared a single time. CDR3 protein: CAISEEGPTSYEQYF. Written as DNA, the CDR3 is TGTGCCATCAGTGAGGAGGGCCCGACTTCCTACGAGCAGTACTTC. The chain couples TRBV10-3 to TRBJ2-7; perhaps TRBD2 as D (5 bases). Germline V gives CDR1 ENHRY, CDR2 SYGVKD. V gave up 2 bases and J gave up 1 base, with 12 bases separating them. This CDR3 contains 15 residues.

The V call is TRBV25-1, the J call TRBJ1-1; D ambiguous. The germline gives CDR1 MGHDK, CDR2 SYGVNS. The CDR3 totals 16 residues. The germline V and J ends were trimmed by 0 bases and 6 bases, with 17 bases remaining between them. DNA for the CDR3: TGTGCCAGCAGTGAATACGTTCCGGGCCCCCAGGCTGAAGCTTTCTTT. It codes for CASSEYVPGPQAEAFF.

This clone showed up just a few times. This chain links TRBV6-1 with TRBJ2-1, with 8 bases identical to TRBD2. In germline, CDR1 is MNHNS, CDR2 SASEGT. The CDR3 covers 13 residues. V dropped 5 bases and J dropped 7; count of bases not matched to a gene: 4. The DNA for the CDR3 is TGTGCCAGCAGTCAGACTAGCGTAAATGAGCAGTTCTTC. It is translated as CASSQTSVNEQFF.

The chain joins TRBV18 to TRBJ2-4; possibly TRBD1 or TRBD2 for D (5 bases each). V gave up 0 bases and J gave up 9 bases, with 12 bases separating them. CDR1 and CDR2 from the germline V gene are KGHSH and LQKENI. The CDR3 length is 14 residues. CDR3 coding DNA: TGTGCCAGCTCACCACCCGAGGGGATCCCCATTCAGTACTTC. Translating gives CASSPPEGIPIQYF.

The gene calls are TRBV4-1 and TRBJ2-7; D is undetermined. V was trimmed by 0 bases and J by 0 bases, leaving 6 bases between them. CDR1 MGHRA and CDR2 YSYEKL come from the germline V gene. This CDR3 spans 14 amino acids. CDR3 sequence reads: CASSQEGYSYEQYF. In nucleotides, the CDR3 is TGCGCCAGCAGCCAAGAGGGGTACTCCTACGAGCAGTACTTC.

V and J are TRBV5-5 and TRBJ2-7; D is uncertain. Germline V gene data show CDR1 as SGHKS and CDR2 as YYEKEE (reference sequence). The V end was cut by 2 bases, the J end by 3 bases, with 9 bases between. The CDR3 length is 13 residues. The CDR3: CASSLPANYEQYF. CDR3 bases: TGTGCCAGCAGCTTACCGGCGAACTACGAGCAGTACTTC.

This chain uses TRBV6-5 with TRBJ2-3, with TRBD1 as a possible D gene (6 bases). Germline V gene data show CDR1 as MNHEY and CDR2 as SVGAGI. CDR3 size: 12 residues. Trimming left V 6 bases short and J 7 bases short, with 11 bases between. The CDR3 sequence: CASRSDSYTQYF. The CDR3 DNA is TGTGCCAGCAGATCGGACAGCTATACGCAGTATTTT.

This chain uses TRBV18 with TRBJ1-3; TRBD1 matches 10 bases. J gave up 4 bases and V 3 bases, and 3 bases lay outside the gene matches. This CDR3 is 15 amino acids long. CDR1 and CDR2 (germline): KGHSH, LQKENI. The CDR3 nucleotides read TGTGCCAGCTCACCGGGACAGGGGAACGGAAACACCATATATTTT. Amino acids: CASSPGQGNGNTIYF. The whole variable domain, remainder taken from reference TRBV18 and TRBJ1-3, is NAGVMQNPRHLVRRRGQEARLRCSPMKGHSHVYWYRQLPEEGLKFMVYLQKENIIDESGMPKERFSAEFPKEGPSILRIQQVVRGDSAAYFCASSPGQGNGNTIYFGEGSWLTVV.

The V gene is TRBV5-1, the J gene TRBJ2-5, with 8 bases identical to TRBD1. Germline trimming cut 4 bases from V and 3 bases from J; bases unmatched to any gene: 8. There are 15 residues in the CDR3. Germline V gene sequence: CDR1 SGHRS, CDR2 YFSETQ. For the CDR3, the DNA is TGCGCCAGCAGCAAAGGACAGGGTACGGAAGAGACCCAGTACTTC. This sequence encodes CASSKGQGTEETQYF.

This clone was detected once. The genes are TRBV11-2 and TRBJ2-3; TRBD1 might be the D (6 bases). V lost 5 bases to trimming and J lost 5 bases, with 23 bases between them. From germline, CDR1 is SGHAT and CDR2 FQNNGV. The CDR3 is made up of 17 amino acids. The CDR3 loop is CASSSPRGWGMVDTQYF. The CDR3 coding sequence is TGTGCCAGCAGCAGTCCGAGGGGGTGGGGGATGGTAGATACGCAGTATTTT.

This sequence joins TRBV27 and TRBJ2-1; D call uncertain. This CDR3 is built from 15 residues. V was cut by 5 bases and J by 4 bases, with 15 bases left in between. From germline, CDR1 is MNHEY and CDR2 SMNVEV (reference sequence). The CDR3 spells CASSLTPLSYNEQFF. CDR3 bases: TGTGCCAGCAGTCTCACCCCCTTGAGTTACAATGAGCAGTTCTTC.

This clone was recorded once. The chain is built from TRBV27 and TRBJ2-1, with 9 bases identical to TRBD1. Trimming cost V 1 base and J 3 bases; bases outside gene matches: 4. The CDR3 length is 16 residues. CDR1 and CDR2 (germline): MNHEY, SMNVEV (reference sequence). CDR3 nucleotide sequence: TGTGCCAGCAGTTTATTAAAGACAGGGGGCTACAATGAGCAGTTCTTC. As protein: CASSLLKTGGYNEQFF.

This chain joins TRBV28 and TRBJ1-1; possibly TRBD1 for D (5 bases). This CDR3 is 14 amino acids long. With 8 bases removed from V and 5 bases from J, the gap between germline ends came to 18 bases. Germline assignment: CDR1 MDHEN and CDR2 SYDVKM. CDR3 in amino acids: CASYISWGVTEAFF. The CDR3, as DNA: TGTGCCAGCTACATCTCGTGGGGGGTAACTGAAGCTTTCTTT.

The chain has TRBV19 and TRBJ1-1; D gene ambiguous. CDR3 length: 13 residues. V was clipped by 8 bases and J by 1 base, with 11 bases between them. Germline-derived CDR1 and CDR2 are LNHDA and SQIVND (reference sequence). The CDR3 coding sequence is TGTGCCAGTCGCTTCGCCGGGAACACTGAAGCTTTCTTT. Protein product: CASRFAGNTEAFF.

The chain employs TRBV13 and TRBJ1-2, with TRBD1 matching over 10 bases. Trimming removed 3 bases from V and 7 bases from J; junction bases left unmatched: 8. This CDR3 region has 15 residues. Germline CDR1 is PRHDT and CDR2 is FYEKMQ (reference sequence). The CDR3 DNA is TGTGCCAGCAGCTTCCCAGGACAGGGGGAAGGTGGCTACACCTTC. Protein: CASSFPGQGEGGYTF.

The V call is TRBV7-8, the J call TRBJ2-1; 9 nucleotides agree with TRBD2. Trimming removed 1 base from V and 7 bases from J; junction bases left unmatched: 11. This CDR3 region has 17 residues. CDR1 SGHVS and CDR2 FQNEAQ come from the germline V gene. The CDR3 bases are TGTGCCAGCAGCTTAGGGGCGGGGCGGGAGGGCAAAAATGAGCAGTTCTTC. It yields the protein CASSLGAGREGKNEQFF.